These T cell receptor beta chains were read from a single sample in a study of identical twins. TCRdb called the 5' RACE reads again in MiXCR, with one record for every CDR3 protein. The table lists 570,000 or so distinct CDR3 sequences, roughly 9.9% of them singletons, with 2.5% to 3.5% in the top ten. This sample was also put to use in a study of yellow fever vaccine responses in identical twins.

The sample consisted of PBMCs. The receptors originated from a woman younger than 35 in good health. Both conserved end residues are part of each CDR3. The order of the fields is J gene, V gene, CDR3 length, clone size, CDR3 protein. The size entry is marked missing in some rows and otherwise reads once, few, many or a size class.

TRBJ2-1 TRBV5-1 15 . CASSLVSRGGNEQFF
TRBJ2-1 TRBV5-1 17 few CASSRQLAGGLSDEQFF
TRBJ2-1 TRBV27 15 . CASSFSWTGDNEQFF
TRBJ2-7 TRBV5-1 15 many CASSINGQGIYEQYF
TRBJ2-3 TRBV20-1 13 few CSARAPPGDTQYF
TRBJ2-4 TRBV12-3/TRBV12-4 16 few CASSLAAGLAKNIQYF
TRBJ2-5 TRBV12-3/TRBV12-4 14 many CASSRQGLGETQYF
TRBJ2-1 TRBV20-1 13 . CSARLAGVREQFF
TRBJ1-1 TRBV20-1 12 . CSANILSTEAFF
TRBJ2-3 TRBV11-2 15 few CASSSLALGTDTQYF
TRBJ1-5 TRBV7-2 15 many CASSQRTGGDQPQHF
TRBJ2-1 TRBV14 14 many CASSPPGDYNEQFF
TRBJ2-5 TRBV20-1 15 once CSARGPKSGVETQYF
TRBJ2-1 TRBV7-2 16 many CASSRPAGGMNNEQFF
TRBJ2-3 TRBV7-3 19 few CASSLSFRWAAGGPDTQYF
TRBJ2-7 TRBV11-2 15 . CASSLFSGVNYEQYF
TRBJ2-1 TRBV7-2 16 many CASSLGVSGGVYEQFF
TRBJ2-5 TRBV20-1 15 many CSARAGSGSSETQYF
TRBJ2-5 TRBV30 16 few CAWSVGLQGPEETQYF
TRBJ2-7 TRBV19 16 . CASSSWTGEGLHEQYF
TRBJ2-6 TRBV12-3/TRBV12-4 19 . CASISPEGQGFSGANVLTF
TRBJ1-6 TRBV6-1 17 few CASRGPGQGNKNSPLHF
TRBJ1-6 TRBV20-1 16 few CSARGQGGFYNSPLHF